These T cell receptor beta chains were read from a single sample in a study of blood T cell repertoires in COVID-19. Only in-frame clones appear in the TCRdb table, and some are missing; sequencing was by immunoSEQ multiplex PCR. The data show roughly 220,000 clones, 70% to 90% seen once. Source material: peripheral blood. All receptors derive from a man between 50 and 59 years old who had recovered from COVID-19. Each CDR3 is given with its conserved first and last residue. A D gene is named only where the DNA matches it firmly. Clone size is not always given. Where it is, it says once, few, many or a class for expanded clones.

J: TRBJ1-4
D: TRBD1
size: NA
V: TRBV5-1
length: 16
DNA: TGCGCCAGCAGCTTGGCCGCAGGGGGCAGGAATGAAAAACTGTTTTTT
CDR3: CASSLAAGGRNEKLFF

J: TRBJ2-1
D: NA
size: NA
V: TRBV2
length: 14
DNA: TGTGCCAGCAGTGAAGCATGGGGGAGGAATGAGCAGTTCTTC
CDR3: CASSEAWGRNEQFF

J: TRBJ1-1
D: NA
size: NA
V: TRBV20-1
length: 13
DNA: TGCAGTGCTAGTCCCGGTCTGGACACTGAAGCTTTCTTT
CDR3: CSASPGLDTEAFF

J: TRBJ1-6
D: TRBD1
size: NA
V: TRBV7-8
length: 14
DNA: TGTGCCAGCAGCTCTGGACAGGTTAATTCACCCCTCCACTTT
CDR3: CASSSGQVNSPLHF

J: TRBJ2-3
D: NA
size: NA
V: TRBV11-2
length: 16
DNA: TGTGCCAGCAGTTACCTACCGAACTCTGGCACAGATACGCAGTATTTT
CDR3: CASSYLPNSGTDTQYF

J: TRBJ2-2
D: NA
size: NA
V: TRBV29-1
length: 12
DNA: TGCAGCGACCGACATAACACCGGGGAGCTGTTTTTT
CDR3: CSDRHNTGELFF

J: TRBJ2-3
D: NA
size: NA
V: TRBV28
length: 17
DNA: TGTGCCAGCAGTCCCCTTTTAGGGAGAGGAGGCACAGATACGCAGTATTTT
CDR3: CASSPLLGRGGTDTQYF

J: TRBJ1-5
D: NA
size: NA
V: TRBV7-9
length: 13
DNA: TGTGCCAGCAGCTTTTCATCCAATCAGCCCCAGCATTTT
CDR3: CASSFSSNQPQHF

J: TRBJ2-1
D: NA
size: once
V: TRBV10-1
length: 15
DNA: TGCGCCAGCAGTGAGGACAGGTATACCTACAATGAGCAGTTCTTC
CDR3: CASSEDRYTYNEQFF

J: TRBJ1-2
D: TRBD1
size: once
V: TRBV6-5
length: 13
DNA: TGTGCCAGCAGTCGGGACAGCAACTATGGCTACACCTTC
CDR3: CASSRDSNYGYTF

J: TRBJ2-7
D: TRBD1
size: few
V: TRBV6-5
length: 15
DNA: TGTGCCAGCAGTCGGGGCGGGACAGGGATATACGAGCAGTACTTC
CDR3: CASSRGGTGIYEQYF

J: TRBJ2-7
D: NA
size: NA
V: TRBV9
length: 14
DNA: TGTGCCAGCAGCCCCCGGGGAGCCTCCTACGAGCAGTACTTC
CDR3: CASSPRGASYEQYF

J: TRBJ1-6
D: NA
size: few
V: TRBV7-9
length: 14
DNA: TGTGCCAGCAGCTTCGGGGAGTATAATTCACCCCTCCACTTT
CDR3: CASSFGEYNSPLHF

J: TRBJ2-3
D: NA
size: few
V: TRBV5-1
length: 14
DNA: TGCGCCAGCAGCCCGGGGACTAGCACAGATACGCAGTATTTT
CDR3: CASSPGTSTDTQYF

J: TRBJ1-2
D: NA
size: NA
V: TRBV7-2
length: 9
DNA: TGTGCCAGCAGCTTAGGAGGTCCGTTC
CDR3: CASSLGGPF

J: TRBJ2-5
D: NA
size: NA
V: TRBV5-1
length: 18
DNA: TGCGCCAGCAGCGCCCGCGCCAGACAGGCACTACGAGGGGAGACCCAGTACTTC
CDR3: CASSARARQALRGETQYF

J: TRBJ2-5
D: NA
size: once
V: TRBV28
length: 15
DNA: TGTGCCAGCAGTGGGGCAGGGTCGGTTCAAGAGACCCAGTACTTC
CDR3: CASSGAGSVQETQYF

J: TRBJ2-2
D: NA
size: few
V: TRBV29-1
length: 14
DNA: TGCAGCGTTTCGCACAGGGCGAACACCGGGGAGCTGTTTTTT
CDR3: CSVSHRANTGELFF

J: TRBJ2-2
D: TRBD1
size: NA
V: TRBV6-6
length: 14
DNA: TGTGCCAGTGTTACAGGGGGCGCAACCGGGGAGCTGTTTTTT
CDR3: CASVTGGATGELFF

J: TRBJ1-1
D: NA
size: NA
V: TRBV18
length: 17
DNA: TGTGCCAGCTCACCCCTCGGCGGAGTCGGGGATAGCACTGAAGCTTTCTTT
CDR3: CASSPLGGVGDSTEAFF

J: TRBJ2-6
D: NA
size: NA
V: TRBV7-2
length: 15
DNA: TGTGCCAGCAGCTTATCTTCGGCTGGGGCCAACGTCCTGACTTTC
CDR3: CASSLSSAGANVLTF

J: TRBJ1-5
D: NA
size: once
V: TRBV7-6
length: 13
DNA: TGTGCCAGCAGCTTATCGAGGGAGCAGCCCCAGCATTTT
CDR3: CASSLSREQPQHF

J: TRBJ2-1
D: NA
size: NA
V: TRBV28
length: 15
DNA: TGTGCCAGCAGTTTACCCACAACAGGGAAGGGGGAGCAGTTCTTC
CDR3: CASSLPTTGKGEQFF

J: TRBJ2-7
D: TRBD1
size: few
V: TRBV7-9
length: 14
DNA: TGTGCCAGCAGCTACGACAGGGACAACTACGAGCAGTACTTC
CDR3: CASSYDRDNYEQYF

J: TRBJ1-5
D: NA
size: NA
V: TRBV23-1
length: 18
DNA: TGCGCCAGCAGAGCCGGGACATTAGCCCCTTATAGCAATCAGCCCCAGCATTTT
CDR3: CASRAGTLAPYSNQPQHF

J: TRBJ2-2
D: NA
size: NA
V: TRBV5-1
length: 15
DNA: TGCGCCAGCAGCTTTGGCGGGCCGAACACCGGGGAGCTGTTTTTT
CDR3: CASSFGGPNTGELFF

J: TRBJ2-3
D: NA
size: NA
V: TRBV24-1
length: 16
DNA: TGTGCCACCAGTGACTACAGGGCTACCACCACAGATACGCAGTATTTT
CDR3: CATSDYRATTTDTQYF

J: TRBJ1-1
D: NA
size: NA
V: TRBV7-9
length: 14
DNA: TGTGCCAGCAGCTTAGCCGGTATGAACACTGAAGCTTTCTTT
CDR3: CASSLAGMNTEAFF

J: TRBJ2-7
D: NA
size: NA
V: TRBV29-1
length: 13
DNA: TGCAGCGTCCGACTAGTAAGGAGGTACGAGCAGTACTTC
CDR3: CSVRLVRRYEQYF

J: TRBJ1-1
D: NA
size: NA
V: TRBV27
length: 13
DNA: TGTGCCAGCAGCCAGCCGGGATACCCTGAAGCTTTCTTT
CDR3: CASSQPGYPEAFF

J: TRBJ2-1
D: TRBD1
size: NA
V: TRBV6-5
length: 15
DNA: TGTGCCAGCAGTTCCGGGACAGCCGTTTACAATGAGCAGTTCTTC
CDR3: CASSSGTAVYNEQFF

J: TRBJ1-4
D: TRBD1
size: NA
V: TRBV5-5
length: 19
DNA: TGTGCCAGCAGCTTGGGGTGGGGCAGGGGGACTGCAACTAATGAAAAACTGTTTTTT
CDR3: CASSLGWGRGTATNEKLFF

J: TRBJ1-2
D: NA
size: NA
V: TRBV28
length: 14
DNA: TGTGCCAGCAGTTTATATCCAGGCAGGTATGGCTACACCTTC
CDR3: CASSLYPGRYGYTF

J: TRBJ1-2
D: TRBD1
size: few
V: TRBV16
length: 15
DNA: TGTGCCAGCAGCCAACAACAGGGGTCTAACTATGGCTACACCTTC
CDR3: CASSQQQGSNYGYTF

J: TRBJ2-5
D: TRBD2
size: NA
V: TRBV19
length: 16
DNA: TGTGCCAGTAGTAACCCCAAGCGGGGGGGGCCAGAGACCCAGTACTTC
CDR3: CASSNPKRGGPETQYF

J: TRBJ1-5
D: NA
size: NA
V: TRBV7-2
length: 15
DNA: TGTGCCAGCAGCTTAAACGGGGGGGCCTCTCAGCCCCAGCATTTT
CDR3: CASSLNGGASQPQHF

J: TRBJ2-2
D: NA
size: NA
V: TRBV7-7
length: 13
DNA: TGTGGGTCCCGGGACATAAACACCGGGGAGCTGTTTTTT
CDR3: CGSRDINTGELFF

J: TRBJ2-1
D: TRBD2
size: NA
V: TRBV18
length: 16
DNA: TGTGCCAGCTCACCCCTAGGGACTAGCGGGAGGAATGAGCAGTTCTTC
CDR3: CASSPLGTSGRNEQFF

J: TRBJ2-6
D: TRBD1
size: NA
V: TRBV28
length: 16
DNA: TGTGCCAGCAGTTTATTTCAGGGGGCTGGGGCCAACGTCCTGACTTTC
CDR3: CASSLFQGAGANVLTF

J: TRBJ1-2
D: NA
size: NA
V: TRBV7-9
length: 15
DNA: TGTGCCAGCAGCACAACCGGGACTGACAACTATGGCTACACCTTC
CDR3: CASSTTGTDNYGYTF

J: TRBJ2-7
D: NA
size: NA
V: TRBV3-1/TRBV3-2
length: 11
DNA: TGTGCCAGCAGCCAAAGCCACGAGCAGTACTTC
CDR3: CASSQSHEQYF

J: TRBJ2-3
D: TRBD2
size: NA
V: TRBV19
length: 16
DNA: TGTGCCAGTAGCCAACTAGCGGGAGGTAGCGCAGATACGCAGTATTTT
CDR3: CASSQLAGGSADTQYF

J: TRBJ2-1
D: TRBD2
size: NA
V: TRBV14
length: 16
DNA: TGTGCCAGCAGCCAGGGACTAGCGGGAAAATACAATGAGCAGTTCTTC
CDR3: CASSQGLAGKYNEQFF

J: TRBJ1-2
D: TRBD1
size: once
V: TRBV29-1
length: 15
DNA: TGCAGCGTGGGGTGGGAGAAGGGGGCATTCGCAGGCTACACCTTC
CDR3: CSVGWEKGAFAGYTF

J: TRBJ2-5
D: NA
size: once
V: TRBV5-1
length: 14
DNA: TGCGCCAGCAGGCGCGGGACTTTCCAAGAGACCCAGTACTTC
CDR3: CASRRGTFQETQYF

J: TRBJ2-5
D: TRBD1
size: once
V: TRBV12-3/TRBV12-4
length: 13
DNA: TGTGCCAGCACCCGGCAGGGGGTGGAGACCCAGTACTTC
CDR3: CASTRQGVETQYF

J: TRBJ2-1
D: TRBD2
size: NA
V: TRBV5-1
length: 17
DNA: TGCGCCAGCAGCTTGGTTAGCGGGGCGGGATCTTACAATGAGCAGTTCTTC
CDR3: CASSLVSGAGSYNEQFF

J: TRBJ1-2
D: NA
size: NA
V: TRBV7-2
length: 13
DNA: TGTGCCAGCAGCTCCGGGATTTACTATGGCTACACCTTC
CDR3: CASSSGIYYGYTF

J: TRBJ1-3
D: TRBD1
size: NA
V: TRBV18
length: 15
DNA: TGTGCCAGCTCACCAGACAGGGGGTCTGGAAACACCATATATTTT
CDR3: CASSPDRGSGNTIYF

J: TRBJ1-5
D: TRBD1
size: NA
V: TRBV19
length: 13
DNA: TGTGCCAGTACCAACAGGGGTAATCAGCCCCAGCATTTT
CDR3: CASTNRGNQPQHF

J: TRBJ2-7
D: TRBD2
size: NA
V: TRBV5-4
length: 15
DNA: TGTGCCAGCAGCCGGGGACTCCGGGAGGCCTACGAGCAGTACTTC
CDR3: CASSRGLREAYEQYF

J: TRBJ1-2
D: NA
size: NA
V: TRBV6-2/TRBV6-3
length: 16
DNA: TGTGCCAGCAGTCCCTCTTCAGGGAAATCTAACTATGGCTACACCTTC
CDR3: CASSPSSGKSNYGYTF

J: TRBJ2-5
D: TRBD1
size: NA
V: TRBV29-1
length: 13
DNA: TGCAGCGAAGGACAGGGGAGGGGAGAGACCCAGTACTTC
CDR3: CSEGQGRGETQYF

J: TRBJ2-7
D: NA
size: NA
V: TRBV2
length: 14
DNA: TGTGCCAGCACCGCCTCGGGTGTAGGTGGCGAGCAGTACTTC
CDR3: CASTASGVGGEQYF

J: TRBJ2-7
D: NA
size: NA
V: TRBV6-5
length: 11
DNA: TGTGCCAGCAGTTCCTACGAGGTGGAGTACTTC
CDR3: CASSSYEVEYF